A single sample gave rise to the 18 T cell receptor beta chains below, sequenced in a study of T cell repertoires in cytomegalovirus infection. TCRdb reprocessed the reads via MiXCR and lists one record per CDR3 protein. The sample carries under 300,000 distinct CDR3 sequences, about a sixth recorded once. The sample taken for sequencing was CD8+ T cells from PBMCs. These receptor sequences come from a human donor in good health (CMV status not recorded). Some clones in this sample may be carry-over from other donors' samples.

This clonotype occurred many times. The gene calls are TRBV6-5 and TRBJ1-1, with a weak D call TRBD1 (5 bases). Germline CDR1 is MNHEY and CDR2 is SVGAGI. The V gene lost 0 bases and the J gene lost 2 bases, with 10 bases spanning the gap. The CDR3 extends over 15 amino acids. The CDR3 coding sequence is TGTGCCAGCAGTTACTCGAGCGGGGGTAACACTGAAGCTTTCTTT. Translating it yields CASSYSSGGNTEAFF.

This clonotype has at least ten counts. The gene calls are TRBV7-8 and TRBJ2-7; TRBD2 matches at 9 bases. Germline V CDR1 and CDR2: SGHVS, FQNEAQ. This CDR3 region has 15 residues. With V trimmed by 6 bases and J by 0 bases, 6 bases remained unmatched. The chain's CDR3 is CASRLSGGRSYEQYF. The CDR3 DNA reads TGTGCCAGCAGACTTAGCGGGGGCCGCTCCTACGAGCAGTACTTC.

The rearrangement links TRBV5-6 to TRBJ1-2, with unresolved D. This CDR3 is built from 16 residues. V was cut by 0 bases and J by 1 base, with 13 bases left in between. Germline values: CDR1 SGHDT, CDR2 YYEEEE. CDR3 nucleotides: TGTGCCAGCAGCTTGGGGGCCGTCGGGAGTAACTATGGCTACACCTTC. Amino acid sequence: CASSLGAVGSNYGYTF.

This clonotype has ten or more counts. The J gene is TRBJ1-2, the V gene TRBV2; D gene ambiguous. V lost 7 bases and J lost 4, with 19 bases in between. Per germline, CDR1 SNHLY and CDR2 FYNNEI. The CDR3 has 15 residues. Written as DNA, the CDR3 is TGTGCCAGCATGGGAACGGCCCGGCAGGCCTATGGCTACACCTTC. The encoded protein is CASMGTARQAYGYTF. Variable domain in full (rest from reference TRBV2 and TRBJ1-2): EPEVTQTPSHQVTQMGQEVILRCVPISNHLYFYWYRQILGQKVEFLVSFYNNEISEKSEIFDDQFSVERPDGSNFTLKIRSTKLEDSAMYFCASMGTARQAYGYTFGSGTRLTVV.

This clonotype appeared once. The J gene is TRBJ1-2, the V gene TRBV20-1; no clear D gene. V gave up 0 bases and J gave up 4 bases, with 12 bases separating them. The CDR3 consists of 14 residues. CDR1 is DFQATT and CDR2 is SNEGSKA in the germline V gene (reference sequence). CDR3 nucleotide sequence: TGCAGTGCTAGAGAATCGTTTGAGAGCTATGGCTACACCTTC. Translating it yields CSARESFESYGYTF.

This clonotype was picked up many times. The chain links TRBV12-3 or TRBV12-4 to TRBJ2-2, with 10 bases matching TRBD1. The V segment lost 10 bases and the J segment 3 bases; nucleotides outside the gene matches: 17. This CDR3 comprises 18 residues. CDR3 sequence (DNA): TGTGCCACCTACGGGACCGGGACAGGGGAGCTTTACACCGGGGAGCTGTTTTTT. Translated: CATYGTGTGELYTGELFF.

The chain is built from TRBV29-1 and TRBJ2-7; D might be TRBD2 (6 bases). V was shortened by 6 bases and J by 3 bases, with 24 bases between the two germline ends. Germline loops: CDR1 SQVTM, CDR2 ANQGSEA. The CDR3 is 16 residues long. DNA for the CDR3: TGCAGCGTGGAGGGGCGCGGGGCTAACGGGGGCTACGAGCAGTACTTC. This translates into CSVEGRGANGGYEQYF.

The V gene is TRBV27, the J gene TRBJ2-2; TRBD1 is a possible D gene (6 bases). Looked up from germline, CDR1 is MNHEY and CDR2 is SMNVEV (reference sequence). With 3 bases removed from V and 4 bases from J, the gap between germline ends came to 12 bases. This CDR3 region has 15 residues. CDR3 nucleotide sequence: TGTGCCAGCAGTTTCCGCGACAGGTTCACCGGGGAGCTGTTTTTT. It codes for CASSFRDRFTGELFF.

The CDR3 loop reads CAGGSYEQYF. For the CDR3, the DNA is TGTGCCGGAGGGAGCTACGAGCAGTACTTC. The rearrangement links TRBV6-1 to TRBJ2-7, with D perhaps matching TRBD2 (6 bases). Germline CDR1 MNHNS, CDR2 SASEGT. The CDR3 is made up of 10 amino acids. The V gene lost 11 bases and the J gene lost 3 bases, with 8 bases spanning the gap.

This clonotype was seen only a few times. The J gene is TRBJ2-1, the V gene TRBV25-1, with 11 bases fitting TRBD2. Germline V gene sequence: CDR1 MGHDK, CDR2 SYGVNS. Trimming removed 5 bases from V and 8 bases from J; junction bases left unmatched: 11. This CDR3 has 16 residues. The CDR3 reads CASSTLTSGGPYEQFF. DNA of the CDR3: TGTGCCAGCAGTACCCTCACTAGCGGGGGACCCTATGAGCAGTTCTTC.

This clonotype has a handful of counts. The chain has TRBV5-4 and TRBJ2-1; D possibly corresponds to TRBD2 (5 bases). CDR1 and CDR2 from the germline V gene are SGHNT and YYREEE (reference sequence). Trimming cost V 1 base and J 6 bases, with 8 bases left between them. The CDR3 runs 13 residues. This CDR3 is CASSLSTSNEQFF. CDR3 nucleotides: TGTGCCAGCAGCTTGTCTACTAGCAATGAGCAGTTCTTC.

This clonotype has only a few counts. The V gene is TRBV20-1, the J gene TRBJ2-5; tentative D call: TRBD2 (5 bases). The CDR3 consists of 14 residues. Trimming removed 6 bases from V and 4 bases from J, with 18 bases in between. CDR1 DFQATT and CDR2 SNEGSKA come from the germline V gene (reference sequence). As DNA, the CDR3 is TGCAGTGCGCGCAAAGGAACTAGTTCAGAGACCCAGTACTTC. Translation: CSARKGTSSETQYF.

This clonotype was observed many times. CDR3 loop: CASSSGRNEQFF. The DNA of the CDR3 is TGTGCCAGCAGCTCCGGTCGTAATGAGCAGTTCTTC. The chain is built from TRBV7-8 and TRBJ2-1; D not resolved. This CDR3 spans 12 amino acids. Trimming cost V 4 bases and J 7 bases, with 8 bases left between them. Per the germline V gene, CDR1 is SGHVS and CDR2 is FQNEAQ.

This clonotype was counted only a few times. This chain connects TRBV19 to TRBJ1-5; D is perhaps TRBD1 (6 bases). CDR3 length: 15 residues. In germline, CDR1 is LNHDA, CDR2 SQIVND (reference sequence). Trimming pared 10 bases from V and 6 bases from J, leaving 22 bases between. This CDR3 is CATPIPGADCQPQHF. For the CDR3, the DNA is TGTGCCACCCCAATCCCGGGGGCCGACTGTCAGCCCCAGCATTTT.

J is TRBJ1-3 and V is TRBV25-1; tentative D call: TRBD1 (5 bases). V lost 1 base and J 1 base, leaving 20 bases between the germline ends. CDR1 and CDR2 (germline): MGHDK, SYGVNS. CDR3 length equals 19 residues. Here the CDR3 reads CASSEFFRQGRSSGNTIYF. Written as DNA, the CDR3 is TGTGCCAGCAGTGAATTTTTTCGTCAGGGAAGGTCTTCTGGAAACACCATATATTTT.

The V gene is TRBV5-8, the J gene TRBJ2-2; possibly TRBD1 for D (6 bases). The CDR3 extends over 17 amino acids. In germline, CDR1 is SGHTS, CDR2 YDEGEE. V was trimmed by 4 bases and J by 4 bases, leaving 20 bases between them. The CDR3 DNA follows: TGTGCCAGCAGCGGAATACAGGGATGGATGGGCACCGGGGAGCTGTTTTTT. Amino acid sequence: CASSGIQGWMGTGELFF.

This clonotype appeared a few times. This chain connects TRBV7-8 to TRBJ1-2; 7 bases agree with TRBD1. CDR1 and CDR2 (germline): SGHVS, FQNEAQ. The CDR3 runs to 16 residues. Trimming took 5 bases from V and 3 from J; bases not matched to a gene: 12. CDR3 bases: TGTGCCAGCAGCCAACAGCTATCCGGGACAGACTATGGCTACACCTTC. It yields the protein CASSQQLSGTDYGYTF.

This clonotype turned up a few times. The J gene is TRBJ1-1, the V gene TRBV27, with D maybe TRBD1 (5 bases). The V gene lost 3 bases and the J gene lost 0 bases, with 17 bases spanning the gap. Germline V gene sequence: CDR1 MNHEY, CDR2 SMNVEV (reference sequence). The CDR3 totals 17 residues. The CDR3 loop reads CASSFLGPIGMNTEAFF. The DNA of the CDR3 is TGTGCCAGCAGTTTTTTGGGACCAATCGGGATGAACACTGAAGCTTTCTTT.